The T cell receptor beta chain under discussion was sequenced for a study of T cell changes during pregnancy in multiple sclerosis. V lost 4 bases to trimming and J lost 3 bases; unmatched junction nucleotides: 6. The CDR3 runs to 14 residues. Germline V gene lookup returns CDR1 KGHSH and CDR2 LQKENI. Profiled with immunoSEQ multiplex PCR; TCRdb holds only in-frame clones, not every one. Among more than 65,000 clones listed, roughly 88% were seen once. The origin of this receptor is a female donor in good health, enrolled as a control in a pregnancy study. Sequencing was performed on peripheral blood, taken after pregnancy. J is TRBJ2-7 and V is TRBV18; 7 bases map to TRBD1. The CDR3 protein is CASSRGQRDYEQYF. The CDR3 DNA sequence: TGTGCCAGCTCACGGGGACAGAGAGACTACGAGCAGTACTTC.